Shown below are 3 T cell receptor beta chains from a single sample sequenced in a study of metastatic and nonmetastatic thyroid tumors. TCRdb re-analyzed the PCR reads through MiXCR. The data show some 19,000 clones, roughly 25% seen once. No treatment of any kind had been given to any patient before thyroid surgery. Sequenced input: tumor tissue. These TCRs come from a female donor with papillary thyroid cancer or a benign thyroid nodule (not recorded which). Some clones in this sample may be carry-over from other donors' samples.

This clone was seen ten or more times. The V call is TRBV28, the J call TRBJ1-5; 7 bases fit TRBD1. The ends lost 6 bases at V and 0 bases at J; junction bases unmatched: 5. The CDR3 is made up of 15 amino acids. Germline V gene lookup returns CDR1 MDHEN and CDR2 SYDVKM. CDR3 amino acids: CASSPGQVSNQPQHF. In DNA, the CDR3 is TGTGCCAGCAGCCCAGGACAGGTTAGCAATCAGCCCCAGCATTTT.

In its sample, this clone was seen many times. The rearrangement joins TRBV6-1 to TRBJ1-2; D remains unclear. The V end lost 5 bases, the J end lost 0 bases, and 7 bases lay between the germline ends. The CDR3 totals 13 residues. CDR1 and CDR2 (germline): MNHNS, SASEGT. CDR3 nucleotide sequence: TGTGCCAGCAGTCCAGGAGCTAACTATGGCTACACCTTC. This translates into CASSPGANYGYTF.

This chain links TRBV6-5 with TRBJ2-7, with no clear D. CDR3 length equals 12 residues. CDR1 and CDR2 (germline): MNHEY, SVGAGI. The V gene lost 4 bases and the J gene lost 2 bases, with 6 bases spanning the gap. This CDR3 reads CASSSLPYEQYF. In DNA, the CDR3 is TGTGCCAGCAGTTCCCTACCCTACGAGCAGTACTTC.